The rows below give T cell receptor beta chains drawn from one sample of a study of OX40 agonist ivuxolimab in advanced cancers. Data came from immunoSEQ multiplex PCR; TCRdb stores just in-frame clones and leaves some out. The table has 25,000 to 35,000 clones, approximately 86% seen once; the top ten hold less than 30%. This material consisted of CD4+ or CD8+ T cells sorted from blood, taken in a trial of the OX40 agonist ivuxolimab. The receptor source for this set is an adult with an advanced solid tumor such as melanoma, head and neck, liver or kidney cancer. The CDR3 runs from the conserved cysteine through the conserved F or W. The D gene is left open where the match is weak. Where a row states a size, it is once, few, many or the class of an expanded clone; other rows omit it.

d_call	cdr3_length	v_call	j_call	clone_size	cdr3_nt	cdr3_aa
TRBD1	16	TRBV27	TRBJ1-1	few	TGTGCCAGCAGTTTACAGGGACAGGGGTTGAACACTGAAGCTTTCTTT	CASSLQGQGLNTEAFF
.	13	TRBV6-5	TRBJ2-1	.	TGTGCCAGCAGTATGACAGTAGGGAATGAGCAGTTCTTC	CASSMTVGNEQFF
.	17	TRBV9	TRBJ1-4	.	TGTGCCAGCAGCGAGGGGAGACAGACCGCAACTAATGAAAAACTGTTTTTT	CASSEGRQTATNEKLFF
.	13	TRBV11-2	TRBJ1-2	.	TGTGCCAGCAGCTCCGGGGCCCCGGATGGCTACACCTTC	CASSSGAPDGYTF
.	15	TRBV27	TRBJ1-3	.	TGTGCCAGCAGTCCCCTCGGACTGGCCGGAAACACCATATATTTT	CASSPLGLAGNTIYF
.	17	TRBV7-9	TRBJ1-1	.	TGTGCCAGCAGCCCAGCAAATGGGTACCGCGGGAACACTGAAGCTTTCTTT	CASSPANGYRGNTEAFF
TRBD1	20	TRBV18	TRBJ1-5	.	TGTGCCAGCTCTCTAGCCCGGAACAGGGGAAGATTTGTCAGCAATCAGCCCCAGCATTTT	CASSLARNRGRFVSNQPQHF
.	16	TRBV7-9	TRBJ2-4	.	TGTGCCAGCAGCCCTGAAGAGAGTGTGACCAAAAACATTCAGTACTTC	CASSPEESVTKNIQYF
.	11	TRBV13	TRBJ1-1	.	TGTGCCAGCAGCGAAGAGTCATCAGCTTTCTTT	CASSEESSAFF
.	14	TRBV14	TRBJ2-5	.	TGTGCCAGCAGCCACCCCCGGGGCCGAAAGACCCAGTACTTC	CASSHPRGRKTQYF
.	12	TRBV7-9	TRBJ2-7	.	TGTGCCAGCGACGGGGACTCCTACGAGCAGTACTTC	CASDGDSYEQYF
TRBD2	15	TRBV10-3	TRBJ2-3	.	TGTGCCATCAGTGAGTCTAGCGGGAGTTTGGATACGCAGTATTTT	CAISESSGSLDTQYF
.	16	TRBV7-9	TRBJ1-1	.	TGTGCCAGCAGCTTAGTGGGGGCAGGGAGGCACACTGAAGCTTTCTTT	CASSLVGAGRHTEAFF
.	16	TRBV10-3	TRBJ1-5	.	TGTGCCATCAGTGAGTCGTACAGAAATAGCAATCAGCCCCAGCATTTT	CAISESYRNSNQPQHF
.	14	TRBV9	TRBJ2-7	.	TGTGCCAGCAGCGTAATAGATGGTGTACACGAGCAGTACTTC	CASSVIDGVHEQYF
.	15	TRBV10-2	TRBJ2-3	once	TGCGCCAGCGGACTACAGGGGCCCCGCACAGATACGCAGTATTTT	CASGLQGPRTDTQYF
.	14	TRBV28	TRBJ2-7	.	TGTGCCAGCAGGGTTTGGAGGACTGGTTACGAGCAGTACTTC	CASRVWRTGYEQYF
.	18	TRBV7-9	TRBJ1-3	.	TGTGCCAGCAGACCCTCTGCACCCACAGGGAGTGATGGAAACACCATATATTTT	CASRPSAPTGSDGNTIYF
.	15	TRBV9	TRBJ2-1	.	TGTGCCAGCAGCGTGGGGAGTAGCGGAGGAAATGAGCAGTTCTTC	CASSVGSSGGNEQFF
.	11	TRBV2	TRBJ2-7	.	TGTGCCAGCAGTGATTACTACGAGCAGTACTTC	CASSDYYEQYF
TRBD2	16	TRBV7-6	TRBJ2-2	.	TGTGCCAGCAGCCCACGCCTCGGCGGGGGGGCCGGGGAGCTGTTTTTT	CASSPRLGGGAGELFF
.	13	TRBV6-5	TRBJ1-4	.	TGTGCCAGCAGTTACTCGAGAGCGACAGCCGGTTATTTT	CASSYSRATAGYF
TRBD1	15	TRBV5-5	TRBJ1-5	.	TGTGCCAGCAGCCGGGGACAGGGGGTGTTTCAGCCCCAGCATTTT	CASSRGQGVFQPQHF
.	12	TRBV5-6	TRBJ2-1	once	TGTGCCAGCAGTCAGGGATTCAATGAGCAGTTCTTC	CASSQGFNEQFF
TRBD1	14	TRBV6-5	TRBJ2-7	.	TGTGCCAGCAGTGCTGGGACAGGGGGGTTCGAGCAGTACTTC	CASSAGTGGFEQYF
.	15	TRBV28	TRBJ2-7	.	TGTGCCAGCAGTTCCCCCGGACCTAGCTTTGCCGAGCAGTACTTC	CASSSPGPSFAEQYF
TRBD2	16	TRBV4-2	TRBJ2-3	.	TGTGCCAGCAGCCAAGGGCTTAGCGGGGGGTTAGATACGCAGTATTTT	CASSQGLSGGLDTQYF